The sequence of this TCR beta chain was determined in a study of memory CD4+ T cells and cytomegalovirus serostatus. J lost 7 bases, V lost 2 bases, and 7 bases had no gene match. The CDR3 is made up of 15 amino acids. The germline CDR1 and CDR2 sequences are MNHEY and SVGAGI. Study outcomes and limitations: Each of 65 to 70 CMV-associated TCRbeta sequences occurred in one to five individuals.

Single viable CD3+CD4+CD8-CD45RO+ cells were sorted as the memory CD4+ T cells. Serum IgG to CMV pp150, pp28, p38 and p52 defined serostatus. Sequenced by immunoSEQ multiplex PCR; TCRdb stores in-frame clones only, minus some. The table has over 25,000 clones, approximately 80% seen once. Of note for this clone: Its specificity is not known.

This TCR was recovered from an adult in good health and CMV-seronegative. Sequencing input: memory CD4+ T cells from blood. This chain connects TRBV6-5 to TRBJ1-5, with 8 bases matching TRBD1. The CDR3 region has the DNA TGTGCCAGCAGTTACACCGGACAGGGAGGACAGCCCCAGCATTTT. Residues: CASSYTGQGGQPQHF.